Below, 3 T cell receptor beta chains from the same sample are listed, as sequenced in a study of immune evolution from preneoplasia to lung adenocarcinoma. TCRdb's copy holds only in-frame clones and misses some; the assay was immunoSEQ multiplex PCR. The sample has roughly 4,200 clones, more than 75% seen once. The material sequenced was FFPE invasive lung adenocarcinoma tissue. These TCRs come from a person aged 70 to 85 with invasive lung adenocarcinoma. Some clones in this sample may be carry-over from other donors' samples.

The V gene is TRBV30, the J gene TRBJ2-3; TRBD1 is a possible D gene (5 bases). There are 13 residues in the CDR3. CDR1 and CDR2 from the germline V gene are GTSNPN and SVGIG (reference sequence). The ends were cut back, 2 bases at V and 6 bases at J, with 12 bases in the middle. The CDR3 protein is CAWSNTGWDTQYF. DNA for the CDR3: TGTGCCTGGAGTAATACAGGTTGGGATACGCAGTATTTT.

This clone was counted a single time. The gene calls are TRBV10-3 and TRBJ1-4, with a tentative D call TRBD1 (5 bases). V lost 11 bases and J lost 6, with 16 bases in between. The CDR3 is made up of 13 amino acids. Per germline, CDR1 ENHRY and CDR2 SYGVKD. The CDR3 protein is CAVQAGLDEKLFF. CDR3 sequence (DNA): TGTGCCGTACAGGCGGGGCTGGATGAAAAACTGTTTTTT.

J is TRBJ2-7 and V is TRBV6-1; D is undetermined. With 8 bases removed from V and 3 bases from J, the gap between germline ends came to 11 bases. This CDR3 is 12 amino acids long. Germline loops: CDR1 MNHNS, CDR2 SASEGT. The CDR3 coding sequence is TGTGCCAGCTTCGGACCGGACTACGAGCAGTACTTC. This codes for CASFGPDYEQYF.